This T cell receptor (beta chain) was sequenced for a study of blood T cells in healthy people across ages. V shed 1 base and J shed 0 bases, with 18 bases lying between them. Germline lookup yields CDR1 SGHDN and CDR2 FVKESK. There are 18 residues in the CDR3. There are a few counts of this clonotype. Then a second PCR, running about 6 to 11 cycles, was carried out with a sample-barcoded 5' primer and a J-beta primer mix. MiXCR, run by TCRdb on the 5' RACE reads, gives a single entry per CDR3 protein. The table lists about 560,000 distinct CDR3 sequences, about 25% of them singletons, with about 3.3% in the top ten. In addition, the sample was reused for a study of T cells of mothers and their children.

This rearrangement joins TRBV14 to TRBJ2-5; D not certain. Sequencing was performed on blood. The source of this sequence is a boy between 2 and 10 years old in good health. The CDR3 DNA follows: TGTGCCAGCAGCCAAGGGCTGGTCCCTTATGGGTACCAAGAGACCCAGTACTTC. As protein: CASSQGLVPYGYQETQYF.